The present T cell receptor (beta chain) was sequenced within a study of blood T cells in healthy people across ages. General study results and limits: Long-lived donors carried more naive CD4+ cells and greater diversity than aged donors.

V lost 2 bases and J lost 1, with 8 bases in between. CDR1 and CDR2 (germline): LGHNA, YNFKEQ. There are 14 residues in the CDR3. Concerning this clonotype itself: Antigen unknown.

PCR was performed a second time for roughly 7 to 12 cycles using a sample-barcoded 5' primer and a J-beta primer mix. TCRdb re-analysed the 5' RACE reads in MiXCR, keeping a single row per CDR3 protein. The sample yields roughly 500,000 distinct CDR3 sequences, 27% seen once. The chain recombines TRBV4-2 with TRBJ1-2; D ambiguous. What was sequenced was blood. The source of this sequence is a woman between 70 and 85 years old in good health. The CDR3 DNA reads as TGTGCCAGCAGCCAAAGTCGGAATAACTATGGCTACACCTTC. It encodes CASSQSRNNYGYTF.